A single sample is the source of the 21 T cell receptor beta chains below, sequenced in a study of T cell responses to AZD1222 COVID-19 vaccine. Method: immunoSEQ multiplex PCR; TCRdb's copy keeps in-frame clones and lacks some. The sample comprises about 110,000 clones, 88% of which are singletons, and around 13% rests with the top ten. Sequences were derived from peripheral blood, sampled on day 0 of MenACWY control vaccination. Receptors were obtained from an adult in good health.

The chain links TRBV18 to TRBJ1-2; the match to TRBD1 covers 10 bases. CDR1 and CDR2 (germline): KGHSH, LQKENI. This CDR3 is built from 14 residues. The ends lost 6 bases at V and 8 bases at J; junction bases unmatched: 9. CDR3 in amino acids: CASSTLGQGRGYTF. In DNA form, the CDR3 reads TGTGCCAGCTCCACCCTGGGACAGGGGCGCGGCTACACCTTC.

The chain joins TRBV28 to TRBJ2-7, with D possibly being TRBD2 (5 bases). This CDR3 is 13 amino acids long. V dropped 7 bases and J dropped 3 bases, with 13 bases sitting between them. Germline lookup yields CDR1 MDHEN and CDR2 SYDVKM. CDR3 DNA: TGTGCCAGCAAGAGGGTTGTCGGCTACGAGCAGTACTTC. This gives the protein CASKRVVGYEQYF.

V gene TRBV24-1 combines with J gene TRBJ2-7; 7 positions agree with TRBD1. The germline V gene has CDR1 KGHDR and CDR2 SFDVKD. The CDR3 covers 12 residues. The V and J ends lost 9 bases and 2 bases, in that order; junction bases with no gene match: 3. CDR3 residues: CATGDSTYEQYF. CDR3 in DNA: TGTGCCACCGGGGACAGCACCTACGAGCAGTACTTC.

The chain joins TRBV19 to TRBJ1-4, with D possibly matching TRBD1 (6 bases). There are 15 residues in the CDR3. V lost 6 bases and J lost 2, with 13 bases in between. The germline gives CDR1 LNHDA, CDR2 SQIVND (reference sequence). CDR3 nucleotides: TGTGCCAGTAGATGGGGGCGACAGACTAATGAAAAACTGTTTTTT. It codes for CASRWGRQTNEKLFF.

CDR3 sequence reads: CASSLRTGLSGNTIYF. For the CDR3, the DNA is TGTGCCAGCAGTCTGAGGACCGGTCTCTCTGGAAACACCATATATTTT. The chain combines TRBV2 with TRBJ1-3; D remains ambiguous. V lost 5 bases and J 0 bases, leaving 14 bases between the germline ends. There are 16 residues in the CDR3. Germline CDR1 is SNHLY and CDR2 is FYNNEI.

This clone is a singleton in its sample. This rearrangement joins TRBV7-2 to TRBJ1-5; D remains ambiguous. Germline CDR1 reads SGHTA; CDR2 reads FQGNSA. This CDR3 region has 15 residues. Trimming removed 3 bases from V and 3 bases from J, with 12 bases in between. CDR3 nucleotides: TGTGCCAGCAGCTTCGGAGGGTTCCCCAATCAGCCCCAGCATTTT. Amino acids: CASSFGGFPNQPQHF.

In DNA, the CDR3 is TGTGCCAGTTCAGGTGACCAAGAGACCCAGTACTTC. It is translated as CASSGDQETQYF. The rearrangement links TRBV19 to TRBJ2-5; D unresolved. V was clipped by 8 bases and J by 0 bases, with 7 bases between them. Germline CDR1 reads LNHDA; CDR2 reads SQIVND (reference sequence). There are 12 residues in the CDR3.

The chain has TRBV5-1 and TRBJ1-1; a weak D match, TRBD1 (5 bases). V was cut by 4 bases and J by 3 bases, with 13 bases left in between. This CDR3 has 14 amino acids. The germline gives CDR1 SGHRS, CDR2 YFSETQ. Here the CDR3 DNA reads TGCGCCAGCAGCCACGGGGACCGCGACACTGAAGCTTTCTTT. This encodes CASSHGDRDTEAFF.

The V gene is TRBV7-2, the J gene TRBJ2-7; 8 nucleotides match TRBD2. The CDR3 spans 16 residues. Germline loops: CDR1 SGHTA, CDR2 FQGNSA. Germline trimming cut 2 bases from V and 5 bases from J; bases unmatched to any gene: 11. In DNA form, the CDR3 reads TGTGCCAGCAGCTTAATTTCGGGACTAGTATCCGACGAGCAGTACTTC. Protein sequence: CASSLISGLVSDEQYF.

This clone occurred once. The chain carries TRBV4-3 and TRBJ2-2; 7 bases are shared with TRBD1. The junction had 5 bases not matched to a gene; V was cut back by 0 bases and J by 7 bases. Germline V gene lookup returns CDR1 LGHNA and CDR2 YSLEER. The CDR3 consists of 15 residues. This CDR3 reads CASSQETGRFGELFF. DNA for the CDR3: TGCGCCAGCAGCCAAGAGACAGGGCGATTCGGGGAGCTGTTTTTT.

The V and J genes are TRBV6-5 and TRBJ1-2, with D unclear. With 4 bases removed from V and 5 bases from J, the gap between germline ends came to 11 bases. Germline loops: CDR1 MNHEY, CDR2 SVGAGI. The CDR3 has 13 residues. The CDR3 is CASSSRNQYGYTF. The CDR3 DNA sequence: TGTGCCAGCAGTTCCCGGAACCAGTATGGCTACACCTTC.

For the CDR3, the DNA is TGTGCCAGCATCAAAGGGACCCCCGGGACACATGAAACCCATAGCAATCAGCCCCAGCATTTT. Its translation: CASIKGTPGTHETHSNQPQHF. This sequence joins TRBV21-1 and TRBJ1-5; TRBD1, the table's D call, lacks a check against the DNA. TRBV21-1 has pseudogene status. CDR3 length equals 21 residues.

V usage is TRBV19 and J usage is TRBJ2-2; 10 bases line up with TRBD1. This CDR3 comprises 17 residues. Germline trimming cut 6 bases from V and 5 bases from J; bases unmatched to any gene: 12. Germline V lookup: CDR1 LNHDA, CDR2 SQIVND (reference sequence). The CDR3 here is CASSPRGRTGGTGELFF. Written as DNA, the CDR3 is TGTGCCAGTAGCCCAAGGGGACGGACAGGGGGAACCGGGGAGCTGTTTTTT.

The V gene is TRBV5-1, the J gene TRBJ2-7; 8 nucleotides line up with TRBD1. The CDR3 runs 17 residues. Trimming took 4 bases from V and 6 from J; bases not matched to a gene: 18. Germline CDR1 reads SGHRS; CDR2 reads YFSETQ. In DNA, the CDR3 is TGCGCCAGCAGCGAGGGGACCTCGGGACAGGCTGGGTTCGAGCAGTACTTC. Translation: CASSEGTSGQAGFEQYF.

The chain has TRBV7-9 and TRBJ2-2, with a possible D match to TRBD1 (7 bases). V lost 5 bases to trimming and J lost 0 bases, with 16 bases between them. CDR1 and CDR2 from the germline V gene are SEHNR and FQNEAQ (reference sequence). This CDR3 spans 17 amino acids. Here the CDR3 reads CASSIVGGTANTGELFF. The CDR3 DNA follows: TGTGCCAGCAGCATAGTAGGGGGGACAGCGAACACCGGGGAGCTGTTTTTT.

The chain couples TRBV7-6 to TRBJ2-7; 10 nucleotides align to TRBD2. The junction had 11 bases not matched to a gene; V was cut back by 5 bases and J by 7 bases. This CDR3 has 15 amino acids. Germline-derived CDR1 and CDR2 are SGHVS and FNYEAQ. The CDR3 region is CASSPSGRGLLEQYF. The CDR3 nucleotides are TGTGCCAGCAGCCCTAGCGGGAGAGGACTCCTGGAGCAGTACTTC. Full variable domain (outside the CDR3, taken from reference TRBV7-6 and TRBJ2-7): GAGVSQSPRYKVTKRGQDVALRCDPISGHVSLYWYRQALGQGPEFLTYFNYEAQQDKSGLPNDRFSAERPEGSISTLTIQRTEQRDSAMYRCASSPSGRGLLEQYFGPGTRLTVT.

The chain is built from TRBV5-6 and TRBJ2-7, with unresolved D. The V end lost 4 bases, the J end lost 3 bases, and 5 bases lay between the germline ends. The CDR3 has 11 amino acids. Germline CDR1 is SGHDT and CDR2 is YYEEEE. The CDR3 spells CASSANYEQYF. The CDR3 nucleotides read TGTGCCAGCAGCGCCAACTACGAGCAGTACTTC.

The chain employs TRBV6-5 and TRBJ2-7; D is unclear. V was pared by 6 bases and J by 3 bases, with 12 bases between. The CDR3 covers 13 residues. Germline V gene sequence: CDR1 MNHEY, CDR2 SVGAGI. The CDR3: CASRPVGVYEQYF. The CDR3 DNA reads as TGTGCCAGCAGACCCGTTGGCGTCTACGAGCAGTACTTC.

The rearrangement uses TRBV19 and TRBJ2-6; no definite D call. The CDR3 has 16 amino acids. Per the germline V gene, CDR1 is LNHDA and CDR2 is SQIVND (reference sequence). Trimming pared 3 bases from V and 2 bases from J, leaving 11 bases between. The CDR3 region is CASSMVRIAGANVLTF. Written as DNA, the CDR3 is TGTGCCAGTAGTATGGTCAGAATCGCTGGGGCCAACGTCCTGACTTTC.

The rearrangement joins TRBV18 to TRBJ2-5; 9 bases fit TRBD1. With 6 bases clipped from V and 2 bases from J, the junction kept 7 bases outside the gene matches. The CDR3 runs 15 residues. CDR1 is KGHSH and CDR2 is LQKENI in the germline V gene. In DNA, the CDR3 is TGTGCCAGCTCCCGGCAGGGGACAGGGCAAGAGACCCAGTACTTC. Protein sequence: CASSRQGTGQETQYF.

CDR3 in amino acids: CASRWTGWDEQFF. The CDR3 region has the DNA TGTGCCAGCAGATGGACAGGGTGGGATGAGCAGTTCTTC. V and J are TRBV27 and TRBJ2-1, with 8 bases lining up with TRBD1. The CDR3 extends over 13 amino acids. V lost 6 bases to trimming and J lost 8 bases; unmatched junction nucleotides: 6. Germline lookup yields CDR1 MNHEY and CDR2 SMNVEV (reference sequence).